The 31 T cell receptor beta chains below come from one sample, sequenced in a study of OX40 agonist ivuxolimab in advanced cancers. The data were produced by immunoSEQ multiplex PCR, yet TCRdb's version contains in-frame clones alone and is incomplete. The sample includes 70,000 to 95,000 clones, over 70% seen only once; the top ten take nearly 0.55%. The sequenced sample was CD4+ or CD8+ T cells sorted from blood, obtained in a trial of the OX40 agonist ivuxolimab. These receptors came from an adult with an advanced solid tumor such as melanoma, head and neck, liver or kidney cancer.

CDR3 amino acids: CASGTSAGGDQFF. DNA for the CDR3: TGTGCTAGTGGTACCTCAGCGGGAGGGGATCAGTTCTTC. This sequence joins TRBV12-5 and TRBJ2-1, with 10 bases matching TRBD2. Trimming took 5 bases from V and 13 from J; bases not matched to a gene: 8. The V gene's germline CDR1 is LGHNT and CDR2 FRNRAP. This CDR3 is built from 13 residues.

CDR3 region: CASIPVVHGGTEAFF. The CDR3 nucleotides are TGTGCCAGCATCCCGGTTGTCCACGGAGGAACTGAAGCTTTCTTT. The V and J genes are TRBV28 and TRBJ1-1; D is unresolved. With 7 bases removed from V and 5 bases from J, the gap between germline ends came to 20 bases. CDR1 and CDR2 (germline): MDHEN, SYDVKM. The CDR3 extends over 15 amino acids.

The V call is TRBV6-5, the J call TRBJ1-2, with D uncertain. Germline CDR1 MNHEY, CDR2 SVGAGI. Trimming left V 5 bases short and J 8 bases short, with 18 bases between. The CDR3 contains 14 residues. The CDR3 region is CASSQNRAGWGYTF. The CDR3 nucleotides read TGTGCCAGCAGTCAAAACCGGGCGGGGTGGGGCTACACCTTC.

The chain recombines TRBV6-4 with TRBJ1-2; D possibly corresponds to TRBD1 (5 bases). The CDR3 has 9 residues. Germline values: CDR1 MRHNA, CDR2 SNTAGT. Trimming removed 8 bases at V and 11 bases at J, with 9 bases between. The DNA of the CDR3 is TGTGCCAGCGGGGGTAGTTACACCTTC. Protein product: CASGGSYTF.

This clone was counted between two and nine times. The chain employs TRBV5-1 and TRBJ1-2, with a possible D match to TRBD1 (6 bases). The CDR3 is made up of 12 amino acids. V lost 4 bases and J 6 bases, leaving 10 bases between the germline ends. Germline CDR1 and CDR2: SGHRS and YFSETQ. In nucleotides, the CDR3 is TGCGCCAGCAGCCCACAGGGTAATGGCTACACCTTC. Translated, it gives CASSPQGNGYTF.

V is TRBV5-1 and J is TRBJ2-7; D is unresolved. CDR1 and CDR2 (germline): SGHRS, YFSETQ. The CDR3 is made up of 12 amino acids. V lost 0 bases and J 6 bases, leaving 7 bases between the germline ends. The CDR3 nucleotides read TGCGCCAGCAGCTTGGACATCGCCGAGCAGTACTTC. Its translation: CASSLDIAEQYF.

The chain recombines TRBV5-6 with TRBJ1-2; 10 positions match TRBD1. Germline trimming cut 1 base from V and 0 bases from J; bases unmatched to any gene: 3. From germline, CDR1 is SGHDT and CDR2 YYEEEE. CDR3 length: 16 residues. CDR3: CASSLTGQGSNYGYTF. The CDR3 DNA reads TGTGCCAGCAGCTTGACGGGACAGGGGTCTAACTATGGCTACACCTTC.

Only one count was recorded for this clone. CDR3 in amino acids: CASSLMGGATNEKLFF. As DNA, the CDR3 is TGTGCCAGCAGCTTAATGGGGGGTGCAACTAATGAAAAACTGTTTTTT. The rearrangement joins TRBV7-6 to TRBJ1-4, with D possibly TRBD1 on 5 matching bases. The CDR3 is made up of 16 amino acids. Germline V gene sequence: CDR1 SGHVS, CDR2 FNYEAQ. V was trimmed by 2 bases and J by 0 bases, leaving 10 bases between them.

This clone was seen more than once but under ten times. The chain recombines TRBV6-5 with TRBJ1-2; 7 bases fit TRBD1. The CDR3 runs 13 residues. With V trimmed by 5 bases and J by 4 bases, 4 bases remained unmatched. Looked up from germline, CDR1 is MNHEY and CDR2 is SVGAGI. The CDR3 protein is CASSRDSVYGYTF. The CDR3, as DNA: TGTGCCAGCAGTCGGGACAGTGTCTATGGCTACACCTTC.

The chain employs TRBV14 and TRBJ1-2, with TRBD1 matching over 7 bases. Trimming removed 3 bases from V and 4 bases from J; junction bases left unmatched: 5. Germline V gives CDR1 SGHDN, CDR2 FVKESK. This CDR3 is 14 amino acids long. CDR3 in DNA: TGTGCCAGCAGCCAGCAGGGACAGACCTATGGCTACACCTTC. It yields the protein CASSQQGQTYGYTF. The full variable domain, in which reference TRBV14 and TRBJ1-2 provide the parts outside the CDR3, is EAGVTQFPSHSVIEKGQTVTLRCDPISGHDNLYWYRRVMGKEIKFLLHFVKESKQDESGMPNNRFLAERTGGTYSTLKVQPAELEDSGVYFCASSQQGQTYGYTFGSGTRLTVV.

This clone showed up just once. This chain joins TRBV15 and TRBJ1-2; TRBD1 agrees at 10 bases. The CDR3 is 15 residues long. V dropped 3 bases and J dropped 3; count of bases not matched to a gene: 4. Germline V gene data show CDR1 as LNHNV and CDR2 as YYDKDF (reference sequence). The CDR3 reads CATSSGQGGYYGYTF. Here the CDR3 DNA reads TGTGCCACCAGCAGTGGACAGGGGGGGTACTATGGCTACACCTTC.

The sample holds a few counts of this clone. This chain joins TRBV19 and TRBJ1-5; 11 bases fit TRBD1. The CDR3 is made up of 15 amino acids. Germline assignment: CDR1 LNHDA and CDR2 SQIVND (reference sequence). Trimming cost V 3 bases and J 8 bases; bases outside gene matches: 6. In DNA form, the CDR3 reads TGTGCCAGTAGTATCTCTGCGGGACAGGGGGAGCCCCAGCATTTT. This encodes CASSISAGQGEPQHF.

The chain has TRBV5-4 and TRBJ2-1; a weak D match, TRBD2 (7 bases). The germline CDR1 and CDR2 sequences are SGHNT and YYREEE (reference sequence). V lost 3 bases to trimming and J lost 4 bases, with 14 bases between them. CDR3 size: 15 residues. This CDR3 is CASSSGLGGYNEQFF. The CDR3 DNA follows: TGTGCCAGCAGCTCTGGACTAGGGGGGTACAATGAGCAGTTCTTC.

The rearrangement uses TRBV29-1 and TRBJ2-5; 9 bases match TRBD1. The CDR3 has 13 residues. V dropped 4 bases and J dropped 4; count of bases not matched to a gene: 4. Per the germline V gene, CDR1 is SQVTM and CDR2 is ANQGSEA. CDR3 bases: TGCAGCGTTGTCGGACAGGGGAGAGAGACCCAGTACTTC. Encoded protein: CSVVGQGRETQYF.

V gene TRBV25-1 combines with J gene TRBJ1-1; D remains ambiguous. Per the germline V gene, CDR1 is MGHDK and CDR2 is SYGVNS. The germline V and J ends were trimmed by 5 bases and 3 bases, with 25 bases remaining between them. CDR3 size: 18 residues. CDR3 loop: CASSSTLGSGDGDTEAFF. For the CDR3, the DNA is TGTGCCAGCAGTTCTACGCTGGGGAGTGGTGATGGGGACACTGAAGCTTTCTTT.

CDR3 nucleotide sequence: TGTGCCAGCTCACCGAAGGTATCGGGCAGGGGCTACGAGCAGTACTTC. The encoded protein is CASSPKVSGRGYEQYF. The J gene is TRBJ2-7, the V gene TRBV18, with D perhaps TRBD1 (6 bases). V lost 3 bases, J lost 3 bases, and 18 bases lay in between. This CDR3 has 16 residues. Per the germline V gene, CDR1 is KGHSH and CDR2 is LQKENI.

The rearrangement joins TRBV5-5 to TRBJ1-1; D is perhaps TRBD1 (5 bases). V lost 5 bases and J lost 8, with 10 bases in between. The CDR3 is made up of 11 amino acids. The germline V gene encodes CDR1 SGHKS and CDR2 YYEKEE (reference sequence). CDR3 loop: CASRYRDEAFF. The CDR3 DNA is TGTGCCAGCAGGTATCGGGACGAAGCTTTCTTT.

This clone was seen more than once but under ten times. The CDR3 here is CASTTGTRTYEQYF. CDR3 DNA: TGTGCCAGTACGACCGGGACTCGGACCTACGAGCAGTACTTC. This chain connects TRBV21-1 to TRBJ2-7; the table names TRBD2, a call not compared with the DNA. TRBV21-1 is an annotated pseudogene. The CDR3 runs to 14 residues.

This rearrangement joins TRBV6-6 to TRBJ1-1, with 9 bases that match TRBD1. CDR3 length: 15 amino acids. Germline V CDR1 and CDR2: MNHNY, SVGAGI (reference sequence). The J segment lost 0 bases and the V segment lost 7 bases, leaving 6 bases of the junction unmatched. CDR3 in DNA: TGTGCCAGCACTGATACAGGGGGCATGAACACTGAAGCTTTCTTT. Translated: CASTDTGGMNTEAFF.

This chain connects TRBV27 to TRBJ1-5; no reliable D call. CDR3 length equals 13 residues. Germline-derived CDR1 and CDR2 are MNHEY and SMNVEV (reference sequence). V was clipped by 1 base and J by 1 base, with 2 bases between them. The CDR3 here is CASSLWSNQPQHF. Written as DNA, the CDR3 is TGTGCCAGCAGTTTATGGAGCAATCAGCCCCAGCATTTT.

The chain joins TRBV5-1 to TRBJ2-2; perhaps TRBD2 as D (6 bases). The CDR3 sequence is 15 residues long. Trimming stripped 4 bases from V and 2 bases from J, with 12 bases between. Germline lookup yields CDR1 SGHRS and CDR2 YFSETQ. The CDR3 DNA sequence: TGCGCCAGCAGCCCGGGACTGATTAACACCGGGGAGCTGTTTTTT. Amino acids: CASSPGLINTGELFF.

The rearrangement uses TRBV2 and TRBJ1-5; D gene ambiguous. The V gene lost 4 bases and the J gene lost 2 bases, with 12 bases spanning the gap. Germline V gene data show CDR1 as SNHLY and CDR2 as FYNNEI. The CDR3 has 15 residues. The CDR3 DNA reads TGTGCCAGCAGTGGTGTCCACGGAGGCAATCAGCCCCAGCATTTT. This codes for CASSGVHGGNQPQHF. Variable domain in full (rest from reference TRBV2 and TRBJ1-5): EPEVTQTPSHQVTQMGQEVILRCVPISNHLYFYWYRQILGQKVEFLVSFYNNEISEKSEIFDDQFSVERPDGSNFTLKIRSTKLEDSAMYFCASSGVHGGNQPQHFGDGTRLSIL.

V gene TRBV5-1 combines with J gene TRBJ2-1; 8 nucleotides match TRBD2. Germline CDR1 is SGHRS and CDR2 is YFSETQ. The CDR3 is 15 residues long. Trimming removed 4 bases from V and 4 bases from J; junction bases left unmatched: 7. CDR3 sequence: CASSPSGSQYNEQFF. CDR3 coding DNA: TGCGCCAGCAGCCCAAGCGGGAGTCAGTACAATGAGCAGTTCTTC.

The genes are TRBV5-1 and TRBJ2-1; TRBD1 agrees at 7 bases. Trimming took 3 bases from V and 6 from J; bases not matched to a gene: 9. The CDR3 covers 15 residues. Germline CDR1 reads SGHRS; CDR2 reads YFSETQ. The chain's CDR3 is CASSWTGTVGNEQFF. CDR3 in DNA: TGCGCCAGCAGCTGGACGGGGACAGTGGGCAATGAGCAGTTCTTC.

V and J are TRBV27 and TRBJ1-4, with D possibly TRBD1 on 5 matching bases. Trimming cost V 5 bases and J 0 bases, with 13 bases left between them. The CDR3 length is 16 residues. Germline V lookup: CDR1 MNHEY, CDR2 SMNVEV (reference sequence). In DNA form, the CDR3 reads TGTGCCAGCAGTCTCCAGGGACTTGCAACTAATGAAAAACTGTTTTTT. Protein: CASSLQGLATNEKLFF.

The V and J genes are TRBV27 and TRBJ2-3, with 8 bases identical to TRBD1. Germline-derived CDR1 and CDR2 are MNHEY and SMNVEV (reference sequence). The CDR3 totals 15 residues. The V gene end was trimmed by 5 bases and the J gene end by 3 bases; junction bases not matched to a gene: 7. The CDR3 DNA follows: TGTGCCAGCAGTCCTGGGACAGGCTCAACAGATACGCAGTATTTT. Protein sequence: CASSPGTGSTDTQYF.

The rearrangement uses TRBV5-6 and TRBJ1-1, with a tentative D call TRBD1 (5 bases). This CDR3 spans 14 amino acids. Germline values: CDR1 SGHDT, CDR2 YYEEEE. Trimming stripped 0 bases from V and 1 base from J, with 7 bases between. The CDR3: CASSLVGQNTEAFF. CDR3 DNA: TGTGCCAGCAGCTTGGTTGGACAGAACACTGAAGCTTTCTTT.

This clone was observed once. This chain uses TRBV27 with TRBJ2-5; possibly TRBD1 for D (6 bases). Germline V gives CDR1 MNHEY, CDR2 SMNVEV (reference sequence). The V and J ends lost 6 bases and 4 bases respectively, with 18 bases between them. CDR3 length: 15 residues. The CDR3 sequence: CASSPNLQGGETQYF. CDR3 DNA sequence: TGTGCCAGCAGCCCCAACCTACAGGGTGGAGAGACCCAGTACTTC.

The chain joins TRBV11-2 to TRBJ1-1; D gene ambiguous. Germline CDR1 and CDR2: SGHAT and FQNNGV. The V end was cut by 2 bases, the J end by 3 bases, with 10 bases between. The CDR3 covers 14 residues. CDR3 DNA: TGTGCCAGCAGCTTACCTCTCGGGTACACTGAAGCTTTCTTT. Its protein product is CASSLPLGYTEAFF.

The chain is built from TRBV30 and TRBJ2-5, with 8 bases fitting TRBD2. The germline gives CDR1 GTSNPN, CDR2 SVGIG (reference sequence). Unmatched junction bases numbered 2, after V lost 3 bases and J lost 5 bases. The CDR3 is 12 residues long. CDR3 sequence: CAWSGGAETQYF. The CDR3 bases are TGTGCCTGGAGCGGGGGGGCTGAGACCCAGTACTTC.

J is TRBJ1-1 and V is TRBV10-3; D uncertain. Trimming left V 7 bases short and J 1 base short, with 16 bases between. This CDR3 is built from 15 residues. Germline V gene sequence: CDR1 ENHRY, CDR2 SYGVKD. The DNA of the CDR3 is TGTGCCATCAAGGACGCTGCGAGGCCGAACACTGAAGCTTTCTTT. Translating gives CAIKDAARPNTEAFF.